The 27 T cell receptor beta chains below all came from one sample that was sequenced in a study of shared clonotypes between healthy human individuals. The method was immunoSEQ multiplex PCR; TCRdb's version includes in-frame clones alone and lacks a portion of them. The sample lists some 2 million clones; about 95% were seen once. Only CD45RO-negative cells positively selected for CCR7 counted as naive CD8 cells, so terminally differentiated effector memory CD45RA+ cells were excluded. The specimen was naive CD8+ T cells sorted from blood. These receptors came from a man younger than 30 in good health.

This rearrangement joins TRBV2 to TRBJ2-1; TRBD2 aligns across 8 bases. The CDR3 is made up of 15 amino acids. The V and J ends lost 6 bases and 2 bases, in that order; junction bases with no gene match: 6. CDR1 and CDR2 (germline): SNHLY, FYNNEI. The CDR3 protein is CASRERESPYNEQFF. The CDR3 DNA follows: TGTGCCAGCAGGGAGCGGGAGAGCCCCTACAATGAGCAGTTCTTC.

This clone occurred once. CDR3 sequence: CASRSSGTGVLYGYTF. The CDR3 DNA reads TGTGCCAGCAGGTCTTCCGGGACAGGGGTCCTCTATGGCTACACCTTC. The rearrangement joins TRBV5-4 to TRBJ1-2; 10 bases are a match to TRBD1. The CDR3 loop spans 16 amino acids. V lost 5 bases and J lost 4; bases outside the gene matches: 11. From germline, CDR1 is SGHNT and CDR2 YYREEE (reference sequence).

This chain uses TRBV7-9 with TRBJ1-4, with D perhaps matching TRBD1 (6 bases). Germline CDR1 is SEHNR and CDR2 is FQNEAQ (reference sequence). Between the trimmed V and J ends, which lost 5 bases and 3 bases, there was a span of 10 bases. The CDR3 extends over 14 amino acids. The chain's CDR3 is CASSVPGANEKLFF. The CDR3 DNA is TGTGCCAGCAGCGTCCCAGGGGCTAATGAAAAACTGTTTTTT.

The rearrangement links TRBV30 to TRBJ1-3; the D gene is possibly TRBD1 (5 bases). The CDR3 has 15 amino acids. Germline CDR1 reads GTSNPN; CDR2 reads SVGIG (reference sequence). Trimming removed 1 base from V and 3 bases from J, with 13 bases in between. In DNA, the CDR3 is TGTGCCTGGAGTGAGGGGAGTGTAAGTGGAAACACCATATATTTT. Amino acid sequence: CAWSEGSVSGNTIYF.

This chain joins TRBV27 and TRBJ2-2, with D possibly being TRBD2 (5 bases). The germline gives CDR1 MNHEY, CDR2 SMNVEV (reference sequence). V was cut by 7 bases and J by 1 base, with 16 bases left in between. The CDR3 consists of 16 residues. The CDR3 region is CASTTIRGQNTGELFF. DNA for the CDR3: TGTGCCAGCACCACCATCCGGGGTCAGAACACCGGGGAGCTGTTTTTT.

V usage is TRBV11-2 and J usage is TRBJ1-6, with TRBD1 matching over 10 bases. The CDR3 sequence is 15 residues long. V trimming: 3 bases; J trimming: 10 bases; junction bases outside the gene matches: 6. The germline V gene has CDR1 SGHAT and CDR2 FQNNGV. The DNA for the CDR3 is TGTGCCAGCAGCTTCCTTCCGGGACAGGGGTCACCCCTCCACTTT. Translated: CASSFLPGQGSPLHF.

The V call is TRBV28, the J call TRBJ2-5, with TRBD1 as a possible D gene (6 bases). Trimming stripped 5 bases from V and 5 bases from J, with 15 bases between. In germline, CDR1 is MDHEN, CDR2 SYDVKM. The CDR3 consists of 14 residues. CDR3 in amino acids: CASSDPQGLETQYF. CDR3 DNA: TGTGCCAGCAGTGATCCCCAGGGGCTTGAGACCCAGTACTTC. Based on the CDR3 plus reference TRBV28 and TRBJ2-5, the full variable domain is DVKVTQSSRYLVKRTGEKVFLECVQDMDHENMFWYRQDPGLGLRLIYFSYDVKMKEKGDIPEGYSVSREKKERFSLILESASTNQTSMYLCASSDPQGLETQYFGPGTRLLVL.

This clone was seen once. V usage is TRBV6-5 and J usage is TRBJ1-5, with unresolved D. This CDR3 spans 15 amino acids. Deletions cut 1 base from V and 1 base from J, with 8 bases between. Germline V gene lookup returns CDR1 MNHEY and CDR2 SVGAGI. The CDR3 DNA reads TGTGCCAGCAGTTACTACAGCGGGAGCAATCAGCCCCAGCATTTT. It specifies CASSYYSGSNQPQHF.

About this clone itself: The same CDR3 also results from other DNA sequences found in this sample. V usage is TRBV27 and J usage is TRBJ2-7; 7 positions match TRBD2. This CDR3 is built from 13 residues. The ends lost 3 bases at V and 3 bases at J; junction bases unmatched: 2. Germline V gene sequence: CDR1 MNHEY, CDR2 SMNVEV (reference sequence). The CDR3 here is CASSLGGIYEQYF. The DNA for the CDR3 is TGTGCCAGCAGTTTGGGGGGGATCTACGAGCAGTACTTC.

The CDR3, as DNA: TGTGCCAGCAGCTCCGGGTGGACCCAGTACTTC. Its translation: CASSSGWTQYF. The rearrangement links TRBV27 to TRBJ2-5; D unresolved. The CDR3 runs to 11 residues. The germline V gene encodes CDR1 MNHEY and CDR2 SMNVEV (reference sequence). V was cut by 6 bases and J by 7 bases, with 9 bases left in between.

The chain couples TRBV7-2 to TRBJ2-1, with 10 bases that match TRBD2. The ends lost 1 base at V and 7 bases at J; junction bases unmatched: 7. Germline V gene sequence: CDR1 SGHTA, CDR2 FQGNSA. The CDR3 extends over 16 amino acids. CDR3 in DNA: TGTGCCAGCAGCTTAGATGCTGGACTAGCGGCGAATGAGCAGTTCTTC. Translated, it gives CASSLDAGLAANEQFF.

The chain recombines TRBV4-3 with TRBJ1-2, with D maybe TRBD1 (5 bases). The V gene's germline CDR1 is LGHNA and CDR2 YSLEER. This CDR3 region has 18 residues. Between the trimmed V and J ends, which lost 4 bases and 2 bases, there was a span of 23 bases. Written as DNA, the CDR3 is TGCGCCAGCAGCCCGGGAGGGACCACCAACCCTCCAAACTATGGCTACACCTTC. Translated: CASSPGGTTNPPNYGYTF.

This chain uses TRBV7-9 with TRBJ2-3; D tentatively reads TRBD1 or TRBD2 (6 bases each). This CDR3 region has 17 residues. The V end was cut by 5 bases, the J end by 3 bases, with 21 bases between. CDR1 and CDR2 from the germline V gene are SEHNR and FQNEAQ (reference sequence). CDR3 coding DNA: TGTGCCAGCAGCCCGTTTGATGGGGGGCGCAAGACAGATACGCAGTATTTT. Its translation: CASSPFDGGRKTDTQYF.

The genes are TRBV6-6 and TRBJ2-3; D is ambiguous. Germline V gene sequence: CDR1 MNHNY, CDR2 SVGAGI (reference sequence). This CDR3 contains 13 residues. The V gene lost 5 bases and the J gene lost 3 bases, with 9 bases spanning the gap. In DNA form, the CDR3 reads TGTGCCAGCAGTACCCTTGGGACAGATACGCAGTATTTT. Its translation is CASSTLGTDTQYF.

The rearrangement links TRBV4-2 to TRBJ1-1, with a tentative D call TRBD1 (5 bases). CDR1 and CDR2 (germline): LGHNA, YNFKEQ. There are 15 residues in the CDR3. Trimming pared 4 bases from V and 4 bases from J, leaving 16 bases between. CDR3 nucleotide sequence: TGTGCCAGCAGCCCAATGACGGGGGTATCCACTGAAGCTTTCTTT. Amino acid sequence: CASSPMTGVSTEAFF.

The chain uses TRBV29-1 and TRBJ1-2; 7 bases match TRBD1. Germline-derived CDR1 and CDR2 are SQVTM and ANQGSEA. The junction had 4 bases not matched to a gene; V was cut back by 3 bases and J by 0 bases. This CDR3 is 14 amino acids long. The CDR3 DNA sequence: TGCAGCGTTGACCTCCAGGGGGCTAACTATGGCTACACCTTC. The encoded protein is CSVDLQGANYGYTF.

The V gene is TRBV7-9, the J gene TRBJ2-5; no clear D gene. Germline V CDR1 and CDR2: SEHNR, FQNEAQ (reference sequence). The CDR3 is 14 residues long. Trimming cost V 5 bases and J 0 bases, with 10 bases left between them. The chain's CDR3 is CASSHDGHQETQYF. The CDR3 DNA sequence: TGTGCCAGCAGCCATGACGGACACCAAGAGACCCAGTACTTC.

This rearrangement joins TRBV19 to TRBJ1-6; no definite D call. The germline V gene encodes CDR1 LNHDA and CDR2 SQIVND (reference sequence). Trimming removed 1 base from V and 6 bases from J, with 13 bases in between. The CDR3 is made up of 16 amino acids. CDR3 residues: CASSIGSGMGNSPLHF. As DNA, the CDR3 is TGTGCCAGTAGTATAGGCTCGGGGATGGGTAATTCACCCCTCCACTTT.

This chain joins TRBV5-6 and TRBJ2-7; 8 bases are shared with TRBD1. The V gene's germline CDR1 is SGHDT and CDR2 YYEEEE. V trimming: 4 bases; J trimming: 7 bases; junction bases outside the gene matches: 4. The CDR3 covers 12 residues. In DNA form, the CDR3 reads TGTGCCAGCAGCCACACAGGGGGGGAGCAGTACTTC. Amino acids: CASSHTGGEQYF. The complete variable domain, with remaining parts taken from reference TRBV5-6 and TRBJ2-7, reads DAGVTQSPTHLIKTRGQQVTLRCSPKSGHDTVSWYQQALGQGPQFIFQYYEEEERQRGNFPDRFSGHQFPNYSSELNVNALLLGDSALYLCASSHTGGEQYFGPGTRLTVT.

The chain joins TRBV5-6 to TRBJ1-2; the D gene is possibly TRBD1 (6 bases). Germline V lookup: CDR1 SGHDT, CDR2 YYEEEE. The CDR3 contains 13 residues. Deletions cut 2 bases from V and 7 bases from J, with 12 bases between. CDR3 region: CASSFGAGAGYTF. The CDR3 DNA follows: TGTGCCAGCAGCTTCGGGGCAGGGGCTGGCTACACCTTC.

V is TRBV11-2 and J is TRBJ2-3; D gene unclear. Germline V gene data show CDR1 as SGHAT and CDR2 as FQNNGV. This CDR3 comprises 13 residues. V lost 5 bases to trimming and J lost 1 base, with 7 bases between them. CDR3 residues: CASSAWGTDTQYF. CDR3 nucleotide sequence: TGTGCCAGCAGCGCATGGGGCACAGATACGCAGTATTTT.

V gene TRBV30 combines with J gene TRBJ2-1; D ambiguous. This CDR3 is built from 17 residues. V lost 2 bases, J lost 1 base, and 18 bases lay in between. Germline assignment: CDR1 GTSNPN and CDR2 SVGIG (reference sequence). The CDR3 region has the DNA TGTGCCTGGAGTTCGGAGACGCGAGCTTCGTCCTACAATGAGCAGTTCTTC. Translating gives CAWSSETRASSYNEQFF.

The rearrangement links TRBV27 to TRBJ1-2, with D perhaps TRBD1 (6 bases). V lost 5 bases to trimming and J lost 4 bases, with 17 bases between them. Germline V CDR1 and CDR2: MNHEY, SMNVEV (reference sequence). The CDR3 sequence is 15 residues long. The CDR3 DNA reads TGTGCCAGCAGTCCGAGGGACAAGGATGGCTATGGCTACACCTTC. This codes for CASSPRDKDGYGYTF.

CDR3 region: CASSSRAQPYEQYF. DNA of the CDR3: TGTGCCAGCAGTTCTCGGGCCCAGCCATACGAGCAGTACTTC. The rearrangement joins TRBV27 to TRBJ2-7; D gene ambiguous. CDR1 and CDR2 from the germline V gene are MNHEY and SMNVEV (reference sequence). Trimming took 4 bases from V and 4 from J, leaving 14 bases between them. This CDR3 has 14 residues.

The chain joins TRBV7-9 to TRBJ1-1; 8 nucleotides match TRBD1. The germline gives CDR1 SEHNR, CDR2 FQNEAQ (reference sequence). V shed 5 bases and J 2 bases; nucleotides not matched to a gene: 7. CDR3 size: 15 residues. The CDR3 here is CASSGGQGKNTEAFF. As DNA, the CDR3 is TGTGCCAGCAGCGGAGGACAGGGTAAAAACACTGAAGCTTTCTTT.

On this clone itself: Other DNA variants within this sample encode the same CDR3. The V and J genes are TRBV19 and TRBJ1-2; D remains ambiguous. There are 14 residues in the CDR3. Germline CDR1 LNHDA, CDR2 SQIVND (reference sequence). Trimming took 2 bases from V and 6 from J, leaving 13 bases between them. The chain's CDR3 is CASSIFGQPNGYTF. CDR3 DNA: TGTGCCAGTAGTATATTTGGCCAGCCCAATGGCTACACCTTC.

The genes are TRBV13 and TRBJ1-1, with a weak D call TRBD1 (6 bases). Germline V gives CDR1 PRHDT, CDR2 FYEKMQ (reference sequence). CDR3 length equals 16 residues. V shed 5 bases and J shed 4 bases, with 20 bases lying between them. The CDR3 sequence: CASSGDNWGAGTEAFF. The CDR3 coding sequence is TGTGCCAGCAGCGGGGACAATTGGGGGGCGGGCACTGAAGCTTTCTTT. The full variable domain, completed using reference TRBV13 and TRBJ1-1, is AAGVIQSPRHLIKEKRETATLKCYPIPRHDTVYWYQQGPGQDPQFLISFYEKMQSDKGSIPDRFSAQQFSDYHSELNMSSLELGDSALYFCASSGDNWGAGTEAFFGQGTRLTVV.